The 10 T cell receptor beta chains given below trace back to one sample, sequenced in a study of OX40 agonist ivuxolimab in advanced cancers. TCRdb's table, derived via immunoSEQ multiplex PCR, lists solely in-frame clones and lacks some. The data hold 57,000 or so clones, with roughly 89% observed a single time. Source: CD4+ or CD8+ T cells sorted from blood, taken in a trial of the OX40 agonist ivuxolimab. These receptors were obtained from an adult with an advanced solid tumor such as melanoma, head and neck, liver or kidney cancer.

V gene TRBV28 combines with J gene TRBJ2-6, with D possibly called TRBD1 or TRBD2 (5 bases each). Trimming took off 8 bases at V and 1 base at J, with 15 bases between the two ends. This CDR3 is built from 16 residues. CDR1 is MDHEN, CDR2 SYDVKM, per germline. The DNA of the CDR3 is TGTGCCAGCCGCCTGCTGAGGGGATCTGGGGCCAACGTCCTGACTTTC. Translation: CASRLLRGSGANVLTF. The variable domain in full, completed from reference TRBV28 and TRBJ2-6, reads DVKVTQSSRYLVKRTGEKVFLECVQDMDHENMFWYRQDPGLGLRLIYFSYDVKMKEKGDIPEGYSVSREKKERFSLILESASTNQTSMYLCASRLLRGSGANVLTFGAGSRLTVL.

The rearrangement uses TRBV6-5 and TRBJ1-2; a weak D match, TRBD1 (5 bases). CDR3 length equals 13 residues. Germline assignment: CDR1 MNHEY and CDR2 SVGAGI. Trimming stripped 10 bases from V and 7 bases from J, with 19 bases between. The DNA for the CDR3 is TGTGCCACCACTGTCGGCCGGGGGGGTGGCTACACCTTC. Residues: CATTVGRGGGYTF.

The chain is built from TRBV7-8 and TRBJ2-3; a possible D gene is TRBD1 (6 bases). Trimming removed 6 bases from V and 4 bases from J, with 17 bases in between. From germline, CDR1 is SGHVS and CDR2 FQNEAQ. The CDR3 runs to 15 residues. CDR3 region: CASRSPGHGADTQYF. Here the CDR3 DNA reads TGTGCCAGCAGATCCCCGGGACACGGAGCAGATACGCAGTATTTT.

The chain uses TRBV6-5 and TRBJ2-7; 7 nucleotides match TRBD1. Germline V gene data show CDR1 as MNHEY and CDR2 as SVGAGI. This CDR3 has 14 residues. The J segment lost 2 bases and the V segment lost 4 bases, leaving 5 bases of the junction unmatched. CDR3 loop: CASSWIDRAYEQYF. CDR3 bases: TGTGCCAGCAGTTGGATAGACAGGGCCTACGAGCAGTACTTC.

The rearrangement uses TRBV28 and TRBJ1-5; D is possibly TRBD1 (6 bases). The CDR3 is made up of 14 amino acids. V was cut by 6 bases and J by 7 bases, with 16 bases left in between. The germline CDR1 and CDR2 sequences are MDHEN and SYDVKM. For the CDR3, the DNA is TGTGCCAGCAGCCCCCCAGGGGTCGAGCAGCCCCAGCATTTT. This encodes CASSPPGVEQPQHF.

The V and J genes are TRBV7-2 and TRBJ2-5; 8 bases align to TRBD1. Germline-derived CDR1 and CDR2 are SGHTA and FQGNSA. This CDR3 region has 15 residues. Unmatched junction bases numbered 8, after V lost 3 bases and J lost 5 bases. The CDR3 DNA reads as TGTGCCAGCAGCTTTTCGTCAGGGGGCGGGGAGACCCAGTACTTC. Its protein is CASSFSSGGGETQYF.

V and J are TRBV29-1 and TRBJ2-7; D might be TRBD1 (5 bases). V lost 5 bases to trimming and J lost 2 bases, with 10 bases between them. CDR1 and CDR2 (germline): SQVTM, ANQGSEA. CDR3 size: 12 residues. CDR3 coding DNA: TGCAGCGTTATGACAGCCCCCTACGAGCAGTACTTC. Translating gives CSVMTAPYEQYF.

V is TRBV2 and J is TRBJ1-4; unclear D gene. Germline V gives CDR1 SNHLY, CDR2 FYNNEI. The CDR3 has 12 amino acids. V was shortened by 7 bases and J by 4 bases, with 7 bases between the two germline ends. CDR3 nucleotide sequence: TGTGCCAGCATCCGGGGTAATGAAAAACTGTTTTTT. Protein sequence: CASIRGNEKLFF.

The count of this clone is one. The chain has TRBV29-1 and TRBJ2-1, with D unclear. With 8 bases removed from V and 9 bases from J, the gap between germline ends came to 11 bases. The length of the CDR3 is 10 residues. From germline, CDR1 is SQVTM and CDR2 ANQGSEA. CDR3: CSPTGAEQFF. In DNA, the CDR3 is TGCAGCCCAACGGGCGCTGAGCAGTTCTTC.

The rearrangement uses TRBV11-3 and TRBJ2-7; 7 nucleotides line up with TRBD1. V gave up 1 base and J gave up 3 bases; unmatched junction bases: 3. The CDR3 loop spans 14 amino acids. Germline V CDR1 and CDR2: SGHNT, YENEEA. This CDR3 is CASSLVQGSYEQYF. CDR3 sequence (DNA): TGTGCCAGCAGCTTAGTACAGGGGAGCTACGAGCAGTACTTC.